Presented here are 9 T cell receptor beta chains from one specimen sequenced in a study of cytomegalovirus exposure and HLA in healthy donors. The PCR ran on 60 Vbeta and 13 Jbeta primers. Clones were read by immunoSEQ multiplex PCR, and TCRdb kept only the in-frame ones, dropping some. The sample includes about 160,000 clones, approximately 60% of them seen just once. Input material: PBMCs. These receptors came from a woman aged 55-70 years in good health and CMV-seropositive.

The chain links TRBV28 to TRBJ1-1; 7 nucleotides align to TRBD1. The V gene's germline CDR1 is MDHEN and CDR2 SYDVKM. The J segment lost 11 bases and the V segment lost 8 bases, leaving 17 bases of the junction unmatched. This CDR3 has 14 amino acids. DNA of the CDR3: TGTGCCAGCCAATACTACGGGACAGAGGGGTCGGCTTTCTTT. This codes for CASQYYGTEGSAFF.

This chain links TRBV7-2 with TRBJ2-5; D possibly corresponds to TRBD2 (5 bases). The J call may be wrong; the DNA end is better matched by TRBJ2-7. CDR3 length: 13 residues. Germline V gene lookup returns CDR1 SGHTA and CDR2 FQGNSA. CDR3 residues: CASSPIRDYEQYF. The CDR3, as DNA: TGTGCCAGCAGCCCGATCCGGGACTACGAGCAGTACTTC.

The chain combines TRBV5-6 with TRBJ1-5; D gene uncertain. Trimming cost V 4 bases and J 2 bases, with 19 bases left between them. The V gene's germline CDR1 is SGHDT and CDR2 YYEEEE. This CDR3 spans 17 amino acids. The CDR3 spells CASSAQSGFIGNQPQHF. The CDR3 DNA sequence: TGTGCCAGCAGCGCACAATCAGGATTTATAGGCAATCAGCCCCAGCATTTT.

V usage is TRBV4-1 and J usage is TRBJ2-7, with D perhaps matching TRBD1 (5 bases). Germline lookup yields CDR1 MGHRA and CDR2 YSYEKL. V was clipped by 4 bases and J by 4 bases, with 14 bases between them. There are 14 residues in the CDR3. CDR3 in DNA: TGCGCCAGCAGCCCGGACACGCGCGCTTACGAGCAGTACTTC. The encoded protein is CASSPDTRAYEQYF.

The chain recombines TRBV30 with TRBJ1-5; a possible D gene is TRBD1 (6 bases). V lost 4 bases to trimming and J lost 4 bases, with 20 bases between them. The germline gives CDR1 GTSNPN, CDR2 SVGIG (reference sequence). The CDR3 is 16 residues long. CDR3 nucleotides: TGTGCCTGGACTCCCCAGGGGCTGGACCGGAATCAGCCCCAGCATTTT. It encodes CAWTPQGLDRNQPQHF.

The chain's CDR3 is CASSGSSRGAGANVLTF. In DNA form, the CDR3 reads TGTGCCAGCAGTGGCTCCTCGCGGGGGGCTGGGGCCAACGTCCTGACTTTC. The chain is built from TRBV2 and TRBJ2-6; 8 nucleotides align to TRBD2. J was trimmed by 2 bases and V by 4 bases; bases with no gene match: 7. The CDR3 consists of 17 residues. Germline lookup yields CDR1 SNHLY and CDR2 FYNNEI.

The J gene is TRBJ2-5, the V gene TRBV28; TRBD2 is a possible D gene (6 bases). Looked up from germline, CDR1 is MDHEN and CDR2 is SYDVKM. V gave up 1 base and J gave up 1 base, with 13 bases separating them. This CDR3 has 16 residues. CDR3: CASSLFRGSGQETQYF. The CDR3 DNA sequence: TGTGCCAGCAGTTTATTTCGGGGTAGCGGCCAAGAGACCCAGTACTTC.

The chain has TRBV28 and TRBJ2-7, with 10 bases lining up with TRBD2. The CDR3 runs to 16 residues. The V gene end was trimmed by 2 bases and the J gene end by 7 bases; junction bases not matched to a gene: 11. CDR1 and CDR2 (germline): MDHEN, SYDVKM. The CDR3 coding sequence is TGTGCCAGCAGTTTAGATCTAGCGGGAGCCCTTGGGGAGCAGTACTTC. This translates into CASSLDLAGALGEQYF.

This clone came up a few times. V gene TRBV19 combines with J gene TRBJ2-1; 13 positions match TRBD2. Per germline, CDR1 LNHDA and CDR2 SQIVND (reference sequence). The length of the CDR3 is 16 residues. V lost 3 bases, J lost 9 bases, and 8 bases stayed unmatched. CDR3: CASSIHWTSGSSEQFF. The CDR3 DNA sequence: TGTGCCAGTAGTATCCATTGGACTAGCGGGAGCAGTGAGCAGTTCTTC.